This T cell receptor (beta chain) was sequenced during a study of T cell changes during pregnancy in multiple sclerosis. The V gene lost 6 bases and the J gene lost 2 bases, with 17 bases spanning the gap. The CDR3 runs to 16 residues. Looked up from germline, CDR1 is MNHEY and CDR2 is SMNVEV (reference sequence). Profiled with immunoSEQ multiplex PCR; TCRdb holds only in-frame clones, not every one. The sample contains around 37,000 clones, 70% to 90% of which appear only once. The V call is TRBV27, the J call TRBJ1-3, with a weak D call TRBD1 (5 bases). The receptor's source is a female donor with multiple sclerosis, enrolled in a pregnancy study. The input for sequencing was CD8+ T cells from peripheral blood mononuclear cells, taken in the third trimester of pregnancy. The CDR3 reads CASSPVGGFAGNTIYF. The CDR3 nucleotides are TGTGCCAGCAGCCCGGTGGGGGGGTTCGCTGGAAACACCATATATTTT.